This TCR beta chain was sequenced during a study of technical replicates of blood from a few donors. Germline CDR1 SGHRS, CDR2 YFSETQ. This CDR3 spans 13 amino acids. V gave up 7 bases and J gave up 2 bases, with 10 bases separating them. Repertoires were generated with immunoSEQ multiplex PCR, while TCRdb's copy carries only in-frame clones and drops some. Among more than 90,000 clones listed, just over 95% were seen once. Sequencing was done on a sample of T cells isolated from PBMCs. The chain uses TRBV5-1 and TRBJ1-5, with a tentative D call TRBD1 (6 bases). This sequence was found in a human donor in good health. The CDR3 nucleotides are TGCGCCAGCGAATACAGGGGCAATCAGCCCCAGCATTTT. Translating gives CASEYRGNQPQHF. Using reference TRBV5-1 and TRBJ1-5 for the parts outside the CDR3, the full variable domain is KAGVTQTPRYLIKTRGQQVTLSCSPISGHRSVSWYQQTPGQGLQFLFEYFSETQRNKGNFPGRFSGRQFSNSRSEMNVSTLELGDSALYLCASEYRGNQPQHFGDGTRLSIL.